One T cell receptor beta chain is described in this entry. Its antigen remains undetermined. Base qualities are not recorded, but no much larger clone differs from it by a single base. These data belong to a study of T-cell reconstitution after alpha-beta-depleted transplantation in children (dated by TCRdb to between 2015 and 2016). About the full investigation: T-cell immune reconstitution after TCRalphabeta/CD19-depleted allogeneic hematopoietic cell transplantation in children was quantitatively tracked in the study by means of TCR repertoire profiling.

The method behind the library was PCR. TCRdb names Illumina HiSeq 2500 as the instrument used. Molecular barcoding was employed in the preparation of TCR libraries, with unique molecular identifiers being used to normalize TCRbeta repertoire quantification. Through fastp at Q25 and MiXCR, TCRdb rebuilt clones from the public reads, retaining in-frame beta chains. Rows with one shared CDR3 protein collapse into an entry with the most common genes and DNA. The sample yields about 400,000 distinct CDR3 sequences; roughly 13% were counted once. The top ten constitute about 4% of the sample. The germline V gene (reference sequence) provides CDR1 DFQATT and CDR2 SNEGSKA. After removal of 3 bases from V and 7 bases from J, the junction retains 9 bases not matched to a gene. Taken from cysteine to phenylalanine, the CDR3 has 14 residues. The retained sequence is limited to the CDR3, 42 bases, with the frame set at the first base.

The receptor was isolated from a human donor who donated a stem cell graft to a child with Fanconi anemia. Specimen: PBMCs, collected from the stem cell graft. The chain uses TRBV20-1 and TRBJ2-1; the junction holds 7 bases that match TRBD2. The sequence in DNA is TGCAGTGCTAGGCGCCTAGTCGGGGGGAATGAGCAGTTCTTC. The encoded protein is CSARRLVGGNEQFF.